These T cell receptor beta chains were read from a single sample in a study of blood T cells in healthy people across ages. TCRdb fed the 5' RACE reads into MiXCR, producing one record per CDR3 protein. The table includes about 750,000 distinct CDR3 sequences, roughly 50% detected once. Sequencing was performed on blood. These receptors originate from an elderly man in good health. Each CDR3 is given without its conserved first and last residue.

v_gene	j_gene	CDR3aa
TRBV18	TRBJ2-1	ASSPIPGYNEQF
TRBV20-1	TRBJ2-7	SAIVQGWAYEQY
TRBV7-9	TRBJ2-7	ASSTKGDRFYEQY
TRBV20-1	TRBJ1-2	SARSWGAEGYT
TRBV7-6	TRBJ1-2	ASSLAAGAGYGYT
TRBV20-1	TRBJ2-4	SARTLGGRMIAKNIQY
TRBV24-1	TRBJ2-2	ATSDRVSGELF
TRBV12-3/TRBV12-4	TRBJ2-1	ASSHRGPGSGPTREQF
TRBV20-1	TRBJ2-5	SALGLAGSEQY
TRBV20-1	TRBJ2-4	SARAEGQKNIQY
TRBV20-1	TRBJ1-2	SARTVLYGYT
TRBV10-3	-	AISDGTEQY
TRBV18	TRBJ1-2	ASSTGTGEGYGYT
TRBV27	TRBJ1-5	ASSCFPDQPQH
TRBV29-1	TRBJ2-1	IVGGNKYNEQF
TRBV20-1	TRBJ2-1	SATSGRAGDEQF
TRBV6-6	TRBJ1-2	ASSVTGFPGYT
TRBV20-1	-	SARDQNSYYEQY
TRBV18	TRBJ1-1	ASSPLQGAGTEAF
TRBV20-1	TRBJ1-4	SASLGYRSTNEKLF
TRBV5-1	TRBJ2-7	ASSRAAGGGNEQY
TRBV7-8	TRBJ2-3	ASSLNGGRGTDTQY
TRBV6-2/TRBV6-3	TRBJ1-1	ASSSLVAELNTEAF
TRBV20-1	TRBJ2-3	SAKPDYPDTQY
TRBV9	TRBJ1-1	ASRGRGMNTEAF
TRBV28	TRBJ1-1	ASSFQKNTEAF
TRBV11-2	TRBJ2-1	ASTPTDGRANEQF
TRBV20-1	TRBJ1-6	SALNRGTLNSPLH
TRBV28	TRBJ2-2	ASSRSTVPSTGELF